The source of this TCR beta chain is a study of T-cell memory formation after mild COVID-19. Many counts were recorded for this clonotype. What it binds is not known. 5'RACE with constant-segment primers built TCRalpha and TCRbeta cDNA libraries with UMIs. Using its own MiXCR run on the 5' RACE reads, TCRdb lists one record per CDR3 protein. The profile shows 35,000 to 40,000 distinct CDR3 sequences, about 6.1% of them singletons. The germline V gene has CDR1 DFQATT and CDR2 SNEGSKA (reference sequence). CDR3 size: 17 residues. Trimming removed 3 bases from V and 3 bases from J; junction bases left unmatched: 13. General observations from the study: Mainly CM and EM harbored the contracting CD4+ clones; mainly EMRA harbored the CD8+ ones. The SARS-CoV-2 specificity of second-wave clones reaching peak at day 37 remained unverified.

V gene TRBV20-1 combines with J gene TRBJ2-2; TRBD2 matches 7 bases. The receptor was derived from an adult who had mild COVID-19 (a few samples of this study predate the infection). Cell type and time point are not known. The sequenced material came from PBMCs or a T cell subset sorted from them (not recorded which). CDR3 in amino acids: CSASQIPRDYYTGELFF. The DNA of the CDR3 is TGCAGTGCTAGCCAGATCCCCCGGGACTATTACACCGGGGAGCTGTTTTTT.